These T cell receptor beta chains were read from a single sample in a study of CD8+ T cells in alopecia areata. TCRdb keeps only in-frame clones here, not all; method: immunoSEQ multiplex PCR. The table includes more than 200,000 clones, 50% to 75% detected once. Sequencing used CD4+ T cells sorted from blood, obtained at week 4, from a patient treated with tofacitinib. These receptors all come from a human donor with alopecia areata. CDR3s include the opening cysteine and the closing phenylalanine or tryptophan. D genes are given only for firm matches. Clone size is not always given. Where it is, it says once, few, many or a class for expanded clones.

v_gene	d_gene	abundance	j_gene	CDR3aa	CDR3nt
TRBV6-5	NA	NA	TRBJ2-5	CASSPGPVQTQYF	TGTGCCAGCAGTCCCGGCCCTGTCCAGACCCAGTACTTC
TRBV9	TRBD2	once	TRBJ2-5	CASSPGASGGLQETQYF	TGTGCCAGCAGCCCAGGGGCTAGCGGGGGGCTCCAAGAGACCCAGTACTTC
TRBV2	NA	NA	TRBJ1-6	CASSEGAGALSPLHF	TGTGCCAGCAGTGAGGGGGCTGGGGCCCTTTCACCCCTCCACTTT
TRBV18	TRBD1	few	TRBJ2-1	CASSPRTGLKFF	TGTGCCAGCTCACCCCGGACAGGGTTGAAGTTCTTC
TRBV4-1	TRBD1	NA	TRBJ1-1	CASSPYPRGRDTEAFF	TGCGCCAGCAGCCCTTACCCCAGGGGGAGAGACACTGAAGCTTTCTTT
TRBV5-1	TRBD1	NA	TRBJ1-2	CASRPGQSYGYTF	TGCGCCAGCAGACCGGGACAGAGCTATGGCTACACCTTC
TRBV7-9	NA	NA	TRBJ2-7	CASSLGEGRVIF	TGTGCCAGCAGCTTGGGAGAAGGACGAGTCATTTTC
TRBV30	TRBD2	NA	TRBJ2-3	CAWSAAGKTDTQYF	TGTGCCTGGAGTGCAGCGGGGAAGACAGATACGCAGTATTTT
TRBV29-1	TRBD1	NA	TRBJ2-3	CSVRAQGQAYTDTQYF	TGCAGCGTCAGGGCGCAAGGACAGGCGTACACAGATACGCAGTATTTT
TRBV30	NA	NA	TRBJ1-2	CASDRMGGYTF	TGTGCCTCCGACAGGATGGGTGGCTACACCTTC
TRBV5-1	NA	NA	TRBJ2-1	CASSLAGDAANEQFF	TGCGCCAGCAGCTTAGCCGGGGACGCCGCCAATGAGCAGTTCTTC
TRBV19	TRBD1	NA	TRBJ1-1	CASSGQVNTEAFF	TGTGCCAGTAGTGGACAGGTGAACACTGAAGCTTTCTTT
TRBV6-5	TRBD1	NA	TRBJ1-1	CASSAEQGTEAFF	TGTGCCAGCAGTGCAGAACAGGGGACTGAAGCTTTCTTT
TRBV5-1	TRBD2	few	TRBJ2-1	CASSLAEASGGWGNEQFF	TGCGCCAGCAGCTTGGCCGAGGCTAGCGGGGGATGGGGCAATGAGCAGTTCTTC
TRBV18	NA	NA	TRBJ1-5	CASSPTQPNQPQHF	TGTGCCAGCTCACCCACGCAGCCCAATCAGCCCCAGCATTTT
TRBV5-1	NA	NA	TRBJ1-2	CASSLDSNYGYTF	TGCGCCAGCAGCCTGGATTCTAACTATGGCTACACCTTC
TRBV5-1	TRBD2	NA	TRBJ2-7	CASSGTGLATEQYF	TGCGCCAGCAGCGGTACGGGACTAGCAACCGAGCAGTACTTC
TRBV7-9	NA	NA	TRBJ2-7	CASSFFASGPSYEQYF	TGTGCCAGCAGCTTTTTCGCCTCCGGTCCCTCCTACGAGCAGTACTTC
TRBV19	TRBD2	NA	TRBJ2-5	CASSAGLAGHQETQYF	TGTGCCAGTAGCGCGGGACTAGCGGGGCACCAAGAGACCCAGTACTTC
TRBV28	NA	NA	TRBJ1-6	CASSETGEPLHF	TGTGCCAGCAGCGAGACAGGCGAACCCCTCCACTTT